The entry below gives a single T cell receptor beta chain sequence along with its context. Its target is not known. The data stem from a study of shared clonotypes between healthy human individuals. About the study: In total, the donors were a couple of women and a few men aged 18 to 49. Findings of the study overall: Richness estimates generally favored naive over memory subsets.

From germline, CDR1 is SNHLY and CDR2 FYNNEI. The CDR3 spans 12 residues. Deletions cut 8 bases from V and 9 bases from J, with 14 bases between. Several immunoSEQ 96-well plates shared each subset's DNA, each plate a replicate. Only in-frame clones appear in the TCRdb table, and some are missing; sequencing was by immunoSEQ multiplex PCR. The sample includes a few million clones, about nine tenths of them seen just once. It was into CD45RA+ naive and CD45RA-negative memory subsets that the CD4+ cells were split. This chain connects TRBV2 to TRBJ2-4, with a tentative D call TRBD2 (5 bases). The sequence was collected from a man aged 18 to 30 in good health. Some clones in this sample may be carry-over from other donors' samples. Sequencing was performed on naive CD4+ T cells from PBMCs. The sample's subset: CD45RA+ positively selected. For the CDR3, the DNA is TGTGCCAGCTCTTGGTCCGCGGGCATTCAGTACTTC. Protein sequence: CASSWSAGIQYF. Drawing the rest from reference TRBV2 and TRBJ2-4, the complete variable domain is EPEVTQTPSHQVTQMGQEVILRCVPISNHLYFYWYRQILGQKVEFLVSFYNNEISEKSEIFDDQFSVERPDGSNFTLKIRSTKLEDSAMYFCASSWSAGIQYFGAGTRLSVL.